This TCR beta chain was observed in a study of T cell responses to AZD1222 COVID-19 vaccine. TCRdb keeps only in-frame clones here, not all; method: immunoSEQ multiplex PCR. The sample contains 90,000 to 120,000 clones, 70% to 90% of which appear only once. On this clone: The antigen is unknown.

Study-wide findings and caveats: Repertoires were obtained solely post-peak T cell response. Just a handful of AZD1222 recipients were seropositive at baseline.

The CDR3 totals 16 residues. Germline V gives CDR1 MGHRA, CDR2 YSYEKL. V was shortened by 0 bases and J by 1 base, with 13 bases between the two germline ends. The source is an adult who received the AZD1222 COVID-19 vaccine. The sequencing here drew on peripheral blood, taken 28 days after the second AZD1222 dose. The rearrangement uses TRBV4-1 and TRBJ2-7; TRBD1 is a possible D gene (5 bases). CDR3 sequence: CASSQDITGVSYEQYF. The CDR3 nucleotides read TGCGCCAGCAGCCAAGATATTACAGGCGTTTCCTACGAGCAGTACTTC.